The clone carrying this T cell receptor (beta chain) was counted ten times or more. Its cognate antigen is unknown. This entry belongs to a study of T cells after yellow fever vaccination. Study results and caveats: After the booster, about 95% of CD4 and 75% to 90% of CD8 primary-response clones were re-detected. Overlap between CD4 and CD8 compartments was detected for a small share of clonotypes. A weaker secondary response peaked on day 5, the primary on day 15.

TCR cDNA was made by 5'RACE template switching, adding a universal primer site and UMIs. TCRdb fed the 5' RACE reads into MiXCR, producing one record per CDR3 protein. The sample contains 250,000 to 300,000 distinct CDR3 sequences, 5.2% of which appear only once. The material sequenced was CD4+ T cells sorted from PBMCs, taken on the day of the yellow fever booster vaccination. This TCR was recovered from a man aged 18 to 30 who received the YFV17D yellow fever vaccine.

Here the CDR3 DNA reads TGTGCCAGCAGCCCCGCCCGGTTCGGATACGAGCAGTACGTC. It specifies CASSPARFGYEQYV. The rearrangement uses TRBV7-9 and TRBJ2-7; unclear D gene. Trimming left V 5 bases short and J 4 bases short, with 15 bases between. The CDR3 extends over 14 amino acids. Per germline, CDR1 SEHNR and CDR2 FQNEAQ (reference sequence).